One T cell receptor (beta chain) is described in this entry. These data belong to a study of blood T cell repertoires in COVID-19. Whole-study context: The United States, Italy and Spain were the sources of the acute and convalescent COVID-19 samples. The analysed material was cDNA or gDNA that came from T cells, B-cell-depleted T cells, or PBMCs.

Original handling: For nucleated cells, counts were estimated from reference gene primer amplification. Sequenced by immunoSEQ multiplex PCR; TCRdb stores in-frame clones only, minus some. V and J calls and clone size come straight from that table; D and trimming were deduced from the DNA. The repertoire holds 200,000 to 250,000 clones, with around 84% as singletons. V shed 10 bases and J shed 5 bases, with 14 bases lying between them. Germline V gene lookup returns CDR1 LNHDA and CDR2 SQIVND (reference sequence). The CDR3 contains 12 residues. The sequence was obtained from a man between 25 and 39 years old with active or convalescent COVID-19. The chain recombines TRBV19 with TRBJ1-1; tentative D call: TRBD1 (5 bases). The sample consisted of peripheral blood. The CDR3 bases are TGTGCCACCACCCTTCGGGGGACTGAAGCTTTCTTT. Encoded protein: CATTLRGTEAFF.